The clone carrying this T cell receptor beta chain was recorded a few times. Patients were ruled out by autoimmune disease history or systemic immunosuppression. Blood sampling took place at baseline, cycle 4 day 1, and cycle 7 day 1. The CDR3 extends over 11 amino acids. Germline loops: CDR1 MDHEN, CDR2 SYDVKM. V lost 5 bases and J 3 bases, leaving 5 bases between the germline ends. This entry belongs to a study of OX40 agonist ivuxolimab in advanced cancers. At the level of the study: Patients were given ivuxolimab, an antibody that agonizes OX40 (CD134).

The method was immunoSEQ multiplex PCR; TCRdb's version includes in-frame clones alone and lacks a portion of them. This sample has over 40,000 clones; approximately 83% occur once, and the top ten carry over 0.35%. The chain links TRBV28 to TRBJ2-7; D unresolved. The TCR was taken from an adult with an advanced solid tumor such as melanoma, head and neck, liver or kidney cancer. This sample comprised CD4+ or CD8+ T cells sorted from blood, obtained in a trial of the OX40 agonist ivuxolimab. DNA of the CDR3: TGTGCCAGCAGTAACGACTACGAGCAGTACTTC. Amino acids: CASSNDYEQYF.